The 25 T cell receptor beta chains reported below all come from one sample, sequenced in a study of T-cell memory formation after mild COVID-19. TCRdb reprocessed the 5' RACE reads via MiXCR and lists one record per CDR3 protein. Of hundreds of thousands of distinct CDR3 sequences listed, 20% to 30% were seen once; the top ten hold approximately 12%. Sequenced: PBMCs or a T cell subset sorted from them (not recorded which). All receptors come from an adult woman who had mild COVID-19 (a few samples of this study predate the infection). Cell type and time point are not known.

This clonotype came up once. J is TRBJ2-1 and V is TRBV7-9; D is tentatively TRBD1 or TRBD2 (5 bases each). Germline assignment: CDR1 SEHNR and CDR2 FQNEAQ (reference sequence). The CDR3 is made up of 14 amino acids. Between the trimmed V and J ends, which lost 4 bases and 0 bases, there was a span of 7 bases. The CDR3 coding sequence is TGTGCCAGCAGCTCGGGACCCTCCTACAATGAGCAGTTCTTC. Amino acid sequence: CASSSGPSYNEQFF.

V and J are TRBV7-8 and TRBJ2-7, with 13 bases matching TRBD2. Germline V gives CDR1 SGHVS, CDR2 FQNEAQ. There are 15 residues in the CDR3. The trim removed 3 bases at V and 6 bases at J, leaving 5 bases unmatched. CDR3 in amino acids: CASSLTLAGGLEQYF. CDR3 sequence (DNA): TGTGCCAGCAGCTTGACACTAGCGGGGGGGCTCGAGCAGTACTTC.

This clonotype was picked up a small number of times. The chain is built from TRBV13 and TRBJ1-2; 8 nucleotides agree with TRBD1. V trimming: 5 bases; J trimming: 8 bases; junction bases outside the gene matches: 10. The CDR3 has 14 amino acids. Germline CDR1 reads PRHDT; CDR2 reads FYEKMQ (reference sequence). The CDR3 loop is CASSPSRTGNGYTF. In DNA, the CDR3 is TGTGCCAGCAGCCCGAGCAGGACAGGGAACGGCTACACCTTC.

This clonotype was seen a handful of times. The V call is TRBV12-3 or TRBV12-4, the J call TRBJ1-3; no clear D. Trimming removed 7 bases from V and 4 bases from J, with 11 bases in between. The CDR3 contains 13 residues. The CDR3 DNA reads as TGTGCCAGCATCCCGGGCTTGGGAAACACCATATATTTT. Its protein product is CASIPGLGNTIYF.

The chain is built from TRBV5-1 and TRBJ2-5, with D tentatively TRBD2 (7 bases). Germline CDR1 and CDR2: SGHRS and YFSETQ. The CDR3 has 15 amino acids. Trimming stripped 0 bases from V and 4 bases from J, with 13 bases between. CDR3 nucleotides: TGCGCCAGCAGCTTGGTCGGGGGGCTTACAGAGACCCAGTACTTC. This translates into CASSLVGGLTETQYF. The full variable domain, in which reference TRBV5-1 and TRBJ2-5 provide the parts outside the CDR3, is KAGVTQTPRYLIKTRGQQVTLSCSPISGHRSVSWYQQTPGQGLQFLFEYFSETQRNKGNFPGRFSGRQFSNSRSEMNVSTLELGDSALYLCASSLVGGLTETQYFGPGTRLLVL.

The chain has TRBV4-1 and TRBJ2-7; D tentatively reads TRBD1 or TRBD2 (5 bases each). Germline V gene sequence: CDR1 MGHRA, CDR2 YSYEKL. There are 16 residues in the CDR3. With 4 bases removed from V and 3 bases from J, the gap between germline ends came to 19 bases. CDR3 residues: CASSPGGGGAFYEQYF. CDR3 DNA: TGCGCCAGCAGCCCCGGAGGTGGGGGAGCATTCTACGAGCAGTACTTC.

This clonotype was counted only a few times. The chain carries TRBV10-3 and TRBJ2-2; D might be TRBD2 (6 bases). The ends were cut back, 2 bases at V and 5 bases at J, with 6 bases in the middle. CDR3 size: 13 residues. Looked up from germline, CDR1 is ENHRY and CDR2 is SYGVKD. CDR3 protein: CAISERGTGELFF. Written as DNA, the CDR3 is TGTGCCATCAGTGAGCGGGGGACCGGGGAGCTGTTTTTT.

This clonotype was seen a handful of times. The V call is TRBV5-1, the J call TRBJ1-1; D remains unclear. Germline CDR1 reads SGHRS; CDR2 reads YFSETQ. The length of the CDR3 is 14 residues. V shed 3 bases and J shed 2 bases, with 11 bases lying between them. The CDR3 bases are TGCGCCAGCAGCTGGGAGACGGGAAACACTGAAGCTTTCTTT. Protein: CASSWETGNTEAFF.

This clonotype was counted many times. CDR3 amino acids: CASSFGKRGEQFF. CDR3 bases: TGTGCCAGCAGTTTTGGGAAGAGGGGTGAGCAGTTCTTC. This chain connects TRBV12-3 or TRBV12-4 to TRBJ2-1; D may be TRBD1 or TRBD2 (5 bases each). V was cut by 3 bases and J by 9 bases, with 12 bases left in between. This CDR3 region has 13 residues.

A few counts support this clonotype. The rearrangement joins TRBV21-1 to TRBJ2-6; the table assigns TRBD1, which was not confirmed against the DNA. TRBV21-1 is a pseudogene segment. CDR3 size: 18 residues. The CDR3 here is CASSNIVGTYSGANVLTF. CDR3 coding DNA: TGTGCCAGCAGCAATATCGTGGGGACCTATTCTGGGGCCAACGTCCTGACTTTC.

This chain connects TRBV29-1 to TRBJ2-1; D remains unclear. The ends were cut back, 8 bases at V and 3 bases at J, with 8 bases in the middle. The CDR3 consists of 11 residues. The germline CDR1 and CDR2 sequences are SQVTM and ANQGSEA. CDR3 sequence reads: CSSWDYNEQFF. The CDR3 DNA reads TGCAGCTCCTGGGACTACAATGAGCAGTTCTTC.

The J gene is TRBJ1-4, the V gene TRBV12-3 or TRBV12-4; D is unclear. The CDR3 contains 17 residues. The V end was cut by 4 bases, the J end by 1 base, with 16 bases between. The CDR3 loop is CASSSGKRGGTNEKLFF. DNA of the CDR3: TGTGCCAGCAGTTCGGGAAAACGGGGAGGAACTAATGAAAAACTGTTTTTT.

This clonotype is a singleton in its sample. The chain combines TRBV19 with TRBJ2-7; 7 bases are a match to TRBD2. The V gene's germline CDR1 is LNHDA and CDR2 SQIVND (reference sequence). This CDR3 spans 12 amino acids. Unmatched junction bases numbered 8, after V lost 10 bases and J lost 5 bases. The CDR3 nucleotides read TGTGCCACCCGGCGGGGGAACCACGAGCAGTACTTC. Amino acid sequence: CATRRGNHEQYF.

In its sample, this clonotype was seen a few times. The rearrangement links TRBV27 to TRBJ1-1; possible D gene TRBD1, 5 bases. Deletions cut 5 bases from V and 4 bases from J, with 20 bases between. The germline V gene has CDR1 MNHEY and CDR2 SMNVEV (reference sequence). This CDR3 is built from 16 residues. Written as DNA, the CDR3 is TGTGCCAGCAGTGCATGGAGGACACGCCCCGGCACTGAAGCTTTCTTT. Translation: CASSAWRTRPGTEAFF.

This clonotype was seen more than once but under ten times. The chain uses TRBV12-3 or TRBV12-4 and TRBJ1-5; TRBD1 is a possible D gene (5 bases). The V end lost 3 bases, the J end lost 4 bases, and 10 bases lay between the germline ends. The CDR3 sequence is 14 residues long. CDR3 protein: CASSLAGRNQPQHF. The CDR3 nucleotides are TGTGCCAGCAGTTTGGCAGGGAGGAATCAGCCCCAGCATTTT.

The rearrangement joins TRBV29-1 to TRBJ1-1; a weak D match, TRBD1 (5 bases). Germline V gene lookup returns CDR1 SQVTM and CDR2 ANQGSEA. Trimming took off 7 bases at V and 2 bases at J, with 14 bases between the two ends. The CDR3 is 13 residues long. The CDR3 region is CSAGLQGNTEAFF. The CDR3 DNA sequence: TGCAGCGCCGGCCTTCAGGGTAACACTGAAGCTTTCTTT.

The rearrangement uses TRBV7-3 and TRBJ2-5; 15 nucleotides line up with TRBD2. V shed 5 bases, J shed 1 base, and the junction held 5 bases outside the gene matches. The CDR3 is made up of 17 amino acids. CDR1 SGHTA and CDR2 FQGTGA come from the germline V gene. The CDR3 spells CASSPGLAGGFQETQYF. The CDR3 bases are TGTGCCAGCAGCCCAGGACTAGCGGGGGGGTTCCAAGAGACCCAGTACTTC.

The rearrangement uses TRBV12-3 or TRBV12-4 and TRBJ1-1; 7 nucleotides align to TRBD1. The CDR3 consists of 14 residues. V gave up 1 base and J gave up 7 bases; unmatched junction bases: 6. The CDR3 loop reads CASSLVKGAVEAFF. For the CDR3, the DNA is TGTGCCAGCAGTTTAGTTAAGGGGGCGGTTGAAGCTTTCTTT.

The genes are TRBV4-2 and TRBJ1-1; D is uncertain. The CDR3 extends over 15 amino acids. Germline V gene data show CDR1 as LGHNA and CDR2 as YNFKEQ. V dropped 0 bases and J dropped 0 bases, with 8 bases sitting between them. The CDR3 region is CASSQERDMNTEAFF. CDR3 bases: TGTGCCAGCAGCCAAGAAAGAGATATGAACACTGAAGCTTTCTTT.

The chain couples TRBV11-2 to TRBJ2-3; maybe TRBD2 (6 bases). V lost 5 bases and J lost 3, with 18 bases in between. The CDR3 is 16 residues long. Germline-derived CDR1 and CDR2 are SGHAT and FQNNGV. CDR3 DNA: TGTGCCAGCAGCCCTAGCCCACCGGGACTTACAGATACGCAGTATTTT. This codes for CASSPSPPGLTDTQYF.

This chain connects TRBV6-1 to TRBJ1-3, with 7 nucleotides matching TRBD1. V lost 8 bases and J lost 5; bases outside the gene matches: 9. Per germline, CDR1 MNHNS and CDR2 SASEGT. CDR3 size: 14 residues. CDR3 sequence: CASEPQGGRNTIYF. The CDR3 DNA is TGTGCCAGCGAACCCCAGGGGGGTAGAAACACCATATATTTT.

This chain uses TRBV3-1 with TRBJ2-7; D unclear. Looked up from germline, CDR1 is LGHDT and CDR2 is YNNKEL (reference sequence). The CDR3 contains 12 residues. V lost 4 bases and J lost 6, with 10 bases in between. In nucleotides, the CDR3 is TGTGCCAGCAGCCTCATCCCTCTCGAGCAGTACTTC. Translating gives CASSLIPLEQYF.

CDR3 sequence reads: CASSPGRGYGETQYF. As DNA, the CDR3 is TGTGCCAGCAGCCCGGGCAGGGGCTATGGAGAGACCCAGTACTTC. The J gene is TRBJ2-5, the V gene TRBV11-2; a possible D gene is TRBD1 (6 bases). Per the germline V gene, CDR1 is SGHAT and CDR2 is FQNNGV. V shed 5 bases and J shed 4 bases, with 17 bases lying between them. The CDR3 contains 15 residues.

This rearrangement joins TRBV10-1 to TRBJ2-2; D perhaps matches TRBD1 (5 bases). The length of the CDR3 is 15 residues. Germline assignment: CDR1 WNHNN and CDR2 SYGVQD (reference sequence). V was shortened by 3 bases and J by 6 bases, with 14 bases between the two germline ends. CDR3 protein: CASSEAGLKAGELFF. Here the CDR3 DNA reads TGCGCCAGCAGTGAAGCAGGGTTGAAGGCCGGGGAGCTGTTTTTT.

A few counts support this clonotype. The V call is TRBV20-1, the J call TRBJ1-1; maybe TRBD1 (6 bases). Trimming shortened V by 2 bases and J by 3 bases, and 16 bases separated the two germline ends. This CDR3 spans 15 amino acids. Germline V gene lookup returns CDR1 DFQATT and CDR2 SNEGSKA (reference sequence). CDR3 DNA sequence: TGCAGTGCTAGATCTGGGGGGCGCGCGGACACTGAAGCTTTCTTT. Translating gives CSARSGGRADTEAFF.